This T cell receptor beta chain was sequenced for a study of OX40 agonist ivuxolimab in advanced cancers. Germline V gives CDR1 LGHNA, CDR2 YSLEER. With 1 base clipped from V and 9 bases from J, the junction kept 9 bases outside the gene matches. The CDR3 is made up of 15 amino acids. TCRdb's copy holds only in-frame clones and misses some; the assay was immunoSEQ multiplex PCR. The sample consists of about 20,000 clones, approximately 79% of them appearing once. Judged by abundance, this clone is medium-sized. This sequence originates from an adult with an advanced solid tumor such as melanoma, head and neck, liver or kidney cancer. Sequenced here: CD4+ or CD8+ T cells sorted from blood, sampled in a trial of the OX40 agonist ivuxolimab. V usage is TRBV4-3 and J usage is TRBJ2-1; 7 nucleotides align to TRBD2. CDR3 in amino acids: CASSQGGLSGGEQFF. In DNA, the CDR3 is TGCGCCAGCAGCCAAGGAGGTTTGTCGGGAGGTGAGCAGTTCTTC.